Presented here are 17 T cell receptor beta chains from one specimen sequenced in a study of sequential checkpoint blockade in melanoma. Assay: immunoSEQ multiplex PCR; the TCRdb copy retains only in-frame clones and omits some. The sample consists of fewer than 35,000 clones, 75% to 80% of them appearing once. The treatment: randomized to nivolumab then ipilimumab (arm A) or the reverse (arm B). The material sequenced was CD8+ T cells sorted from blood (inferred from file names), taken from a patient given nivolumab and ipilimumab in sequence. These receptors were collected from a human donor with melanoma.

The gene calls are TRBV27 and TRBJ1-4; D unclear. V lost 2 bases and J 0 bases, leaving 7 bases between the germline ends. The CDR3 totals 15 residues. From germline, CDR1 is MNHEY and CDR2 SMNVEV (reference sequence). The CDR3 DNA reads as TGTGCCAGCAGTTTACAGGTTGCAACTAATGAAAAACTGTTTTTT. It translates to CASSLQVATNEKLFF.

This clone occurred a few times. J is TRBJ2-7 and V is TRBV7-9; the match to TRBD1 covers 8 bases. Germline-derived CDR1 and CDR2 are SEHNR and FQNEAQ (reference sequence). This CDR3 region has 16 residues. V lost 2 bases, J lost 2 bases, and 8 bases stayed unmatched. In DNA form, the CDR3 reads TGTGCCAGCAGCTTATGGGGCCAGGGGGCCACCTACGAGCAGTACTTC. This sequence encodes CASSLWGQGATYEQYF.

DNA of the CDR3: TGTGCCAGCAGTTATGGGCAGGGCTCCGCTAACTATGGCTACACCTTC. Translating gives CASSYGQGSANYGYTF. The chain couples TRBV6-5 to TRBJ1-2; D perhaps matches TRBD1 (5 bases). The CDR3 extends over 16 amino acids. The V gene lost 3 bases and the J gene lost 0 bases, with 14 bases spanning the gap. Germline CDR1 and CDR2: MNHEY and SVGAGI.

This chain uses TRBV9 with TRBJ1-2, with D unclear. The CDR3 has 11 residues. Germline V lookup: CDR1 SGDLS, CDR2 YYNGEE. The germline V and J ends were trimmed by 5 bases and 8 bases, with 10 bases remaining between them. The CDR3 reads CASREGLGYTF. Written as DNA, the CDR3 is TGTGCCAGCAGGGAGGGTTTGGGCTACACCTTC.

The chain's CDR3 is CASSAGLAGEEQYF. The CDR3 coding sequence is TGTGCCAGCAGCGCGGGACTAGCGGGAGAGGAGCAGTACTTC. V gene TRBV9 combines with J gene TRBJ2-7, with 14 bases that match TRBD2. The germline V gene encodes CDR1 SGDLS and CDR2 YYNGEE. The CDR3 totals 14 residues. Trimming cost V 3 bases and J 7 bases; bases outside gene matches: 3.

The chain carries TRBV15 and TRBJ2-7; 10 bases are a match to TRBD1. Germline V gene sequence: CDR1 LNHNV, CDR2 YYDKDF (reference sequence). V lost 1 base and J lost 5; bases outside the gene matches: 5. The CDR3 runs to 15 residues. The CDR3 DNA sequence: TGTGCCACCAGCAGAGCCTGGGACAGGGGCGACGAGCAGTACTTC. It is translated as CATSRAWDRGDEQYF.

Turning to this clone: Mismatch with germline at one junction end may stem from a read error. CDR3 coding DNA: TGTGCCAGCTCCCCACGAGGCGGGCCGACAGATACGCAGTATTTT. Translation gives CASSPRGGPTDTQYF. The chain uses TRBV18 and TRBJ2-3, with a weak D call TRBD2 (5 bases). The CDR3 has 15 residues. Germline lookup yields CDR1 KGHSH and CDR2 LQKENI.

This chain connects TRBV6-5 to TRBJ2-5, with D possibly TRBD1 on 6 matching bases. Germline lookup yields CDR1 MNHEY and CDR2 SVGAGI. The CDR3 covers 13 residues. V lost 6 bases and J lost 4, with 12 bases in between. As DNA, the CDR3 is TGTGCCAGCAGGTCAGGGGAAGGAGAGACCCAGTACTTC. It encodes CASRSGEGETQYF.

A single count supports this clone. CDR3 nucleotides: TGTGCCAGCAGCGGAATAGCGGGAGGGCCCTACGAGCAGTACTTC. Translated: CASSGIAGGPYEQYF. This chain connects TRBV9 to TRBJ2-7, with TRBD2 matching over 11 bases. Germline values: CDR1 SGDLS, CDR2 YYNGEE. This CDR3 region has 15 residues. Trimming at V came to 3 bases and at J to 2 bases, leaving 4 bases not matched to a gene.

This CDR3 reads CASSFLEQGYEQYF. The CDR3 DNA reads as TGTGCCAGCAGTTTTTTAGAGCAGGGGTACGAGCAGTACTTC. The chain uses TRBV27 and TRBJ2-7; maybe TRBD1 (6 bases). Germline-derived CDR1 and CDR2 are MNHEY and SMNVEV (reference sequence). The V end lost 3 bases, the J end lost 4 bases, and 13 bases lay between the germline ends. The length of the CDR3 is 14 residues.

The rearrangement links TRBV7-8 to TRBJ2-7, with TRBD2 as a possible D gene (5 bases). Trimming cost V 0 bases and J 3 bases, with 12 bases left between them. This CDR3 is built from 15 residues. From germline, CDR1 is SGHVS and CDR2 FQNEAQ. The CDR3 loop reads CASSLAPTGFYEQYF. The CDR3, as DNA: TGTGCCAGCAGCTTAGCCCCAACGGGGTTCTACGAGCAGTACTTC.

The chain employs TRBV9 and TRBJ2-5; D unresolved. The ends were cut back, 4 bases at V and 4 bases at J, with 14 bases in the middle. Germline V CDR1 and CDR2: SGDLS, YYNGEE. This CDR3 is 14 amino acids long. The CDR3 nucleotides are TGTGCCAGCAGCCCAGGTCCCAAAGGAGAGACCCAGTACTTC. This sequence encodes CASSPGPKGETQYF.

The chain has TRBV27 and TRBJ2-1; D possibly corresponds to TRBD1 (8 bases). CDR1 and CDR2 from the germline V gene are MNHEY and SMNVEV (reference sequence). The CDR3 length is 17 residues. Trimming left V 0 bases short and J 2 bases short, with 14 bases between. The CDR3: CASSLSAGDRPYNEQFF. For the CDR3, the DNA is TGTGCCAGCAGTTTATCCGCGGGGGACAGGCCCTACAATGAGCAGTTCTTC.

The chain carries TRBV5-6 and TRBJ1-1; TRBD1 matches at 11 bases. Germline CDR1 and CDR2: SGHDT and YYEEEE. The junction had 6 bases not matched to a gene; V was cut back by 0 bases and J by 5 bases. The CDR3 is 16 residues long. As DNA, the CDR3 is TGTGCCAGCAGCTTGGAGTGGGACAGGGGGAGGACTGAAGCTTTCTTT. Translated: CASSLEWDRGRTEAFF.

This chain uses TRBV13 with TRBJ2-7, with 9 bases aligning to TRBD1. The germline gives CDR1 PRHDT, CDR2 FYEKMQ (reference sequence). V dropped 3 bases and J dropped 3; count of bases not matched to a gene: 3. CDR3 length: 14 amino acids. The CDR3 nucleotides are TGTGCCAGCAGCTTTCGGGACAGGGACTACGAGCAGTACTTC. This translates into CASSFRDRDYEQYF.

The chain recombines TRBV5-1 with TRBJ2-1; 8 bases fit TRBD2. The CDR3 extends over 14 amino acids. V gave up 6 bases and J gave up 4 bases; unmatched junction bases: 6. The germline V gene has CDR1 SGHRS and CDR2 YFSETQ. Here the CDR3 DNA reads TGCGCCAGCAACCCGGGGGGGCTTTACAATGAGCAGTTCTTC. It yields the protein CASNPGGLYNEQFF.

The rearrangement uses TRBV7-8 and TRBJ1-1; D ambiguous. Per germline, CDR1 SGHVS and CDR2 FQNEAQ. The CDR3 runs to 14 residues. The V end lost 3 bases, the J end lost 5 bases, and 13 bases lay between the germline ends. The CDR3 here is CASSFMGRDTEAFF. The DNA of the CDR3 is TGTGCCAGCAGCTTTATGGGGAGGGATACTGAAGCTTTCTTT.